This TCR beta chain was documented in a study of T cells in localized non-small cell lung cancer. Method: immunoSEQ multiplex PCR; TCRdb's copy keeps in-frame clones and lacks some. The table shows some 140,000 clones, with approximately 88% occurring only once. Germline V lookup: CDR1 SNHLY, CDR2 FYNNEI. The CDR3 contains 13 residues. The V and J ends lost 9 bases and 10 bases, in that order; junction bases with no gene match: 12. This clone has only one observation. The specimen comprised peripheral blood, sampled before any cancer treatment. V is TRBV2 and J is TRBJ2-1; 7 positions agree with TRBD2. The TCR sequence derives from a female donor of 60 years or more with stage I lung adenocarcinoma. The CDR3 reads CASGTTHGGEQFF. In nucleotides, the CDR3 is TGTGCCAGTGGGACTACCCATGGGGGGGAGCAGTTCTTC.